This T cell receptor beta chain stems from a study of shared clonotypes between healthy human individuals. This clone was counted between two and nine times. V was clipped by 0 bases and J by 2 bases; unmatched bases: 5. The CDR3 covers 17 residues. Germline V gives CDR1 SGHTS, CDR2 YDEGEE. Sequencing was performed with immunoSEQ multiplex PCR; in TCRdb, only in-frame clones are kept and a portion is missing. Among roughly 700,000 clones listed, 74% were seen once. The receptor's source is a woman aged 25 to 39 in good health. The chain joins TRBV5-8 to TRBJ2-1, with TRBD2 matching 10 bases. The specimen sequenced was memory CD4+ T cells sorted from blood. Subset specified: CD45RA-negative fraction. The CDR3 bases are TGTGCCAGCAGCTTGGCTTTAGCGGGAGGAGCCTACAATGAGCAGTTCTTC. This gives the protein CASSLALAGGAYNEQFF.